This TCR beta chain was captured in a study of blood T cell repertoires in COVID-19. Study details: From the United States, Italy and Spain came samples of acute and convalescent COVID-19. T cells, B-cell-depleted T cells, or PBMCs supplied cDNA or gDNA.

This CDR3 has 13 residues. V lost 5 bases, J lost 11 bases, and 8 bases stayed unmatched. Original processing methods: How many nucleated cells were present was estimated from reference gene primer amplification. Assay: immunoSEQ multiplex PCR; the TCRdb copy retains only in-frame clones and omits some. D and trimming come from the DNA, and the V and J calls and clone size come from that table. Among about 88,000 clones listed, 90% were seen once. This chain connects TRBV12-3 or TRBV12-4 to TRBJ1-1, with TRBD1 matching over 10 bases. Material: peripheral blood. This clonotype was sampled from a man in his 60s with acute or convalescent COVID-19. The CDR3 spells CASSVDRGRGAFF. DNA of the CDR3: TGTGCCAGCAGTGTTGACAGGGGGCGCGGGGCTTTCTTT.